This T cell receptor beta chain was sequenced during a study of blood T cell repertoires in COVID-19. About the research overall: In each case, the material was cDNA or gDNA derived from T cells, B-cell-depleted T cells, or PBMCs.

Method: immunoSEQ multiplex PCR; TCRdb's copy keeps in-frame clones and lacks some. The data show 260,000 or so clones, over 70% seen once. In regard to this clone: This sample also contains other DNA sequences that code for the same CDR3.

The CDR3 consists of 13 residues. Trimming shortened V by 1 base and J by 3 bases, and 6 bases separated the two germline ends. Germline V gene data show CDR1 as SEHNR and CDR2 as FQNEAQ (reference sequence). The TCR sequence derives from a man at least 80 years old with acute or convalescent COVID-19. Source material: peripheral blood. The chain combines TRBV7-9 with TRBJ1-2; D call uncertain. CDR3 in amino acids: CASSLGTDYGYTF. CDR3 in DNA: TGTGCCAGCAGCTTAGGCACTGACTATGGCTACACCTTC. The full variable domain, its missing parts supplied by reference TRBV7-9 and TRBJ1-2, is DTGVSQNPRHKITKRGQNVTFRCDPISEHNRLYWYRQTLGQGPEFLTYFQNEAQLEKSRLLSDRFSAERPKGSFSTLEIQRTEQGDSAMYLCASSLGTDYGYTFGSGTRLTVV.